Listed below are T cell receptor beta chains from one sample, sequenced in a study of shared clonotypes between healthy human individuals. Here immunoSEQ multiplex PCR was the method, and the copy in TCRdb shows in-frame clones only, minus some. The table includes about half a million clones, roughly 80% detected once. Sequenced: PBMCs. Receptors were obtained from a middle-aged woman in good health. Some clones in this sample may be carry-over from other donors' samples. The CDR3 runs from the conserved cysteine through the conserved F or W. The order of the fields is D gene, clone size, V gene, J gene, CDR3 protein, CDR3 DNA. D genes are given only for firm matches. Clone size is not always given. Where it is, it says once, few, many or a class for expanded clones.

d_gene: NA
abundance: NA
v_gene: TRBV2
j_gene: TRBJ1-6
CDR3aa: CASSEVRGTNSPLHF
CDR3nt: TGTGCCAGCAGTGAGGTCCGGGGCACTAATTCACCCCTCCACTTT

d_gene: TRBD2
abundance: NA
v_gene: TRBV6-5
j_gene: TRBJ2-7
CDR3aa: CASSYRPSGSEYEQYF
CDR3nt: TGTGCCAGCAGTTACCGCCCTAGCGGGAGCGAGTACGAGCAGTACTTC

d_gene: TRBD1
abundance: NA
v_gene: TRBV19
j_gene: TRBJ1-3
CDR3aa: CASKPPGGVGNTIYF
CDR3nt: TGTGCCAGCAAACCTCCAGGGGGCGTTGGAAACACCATATATTTT

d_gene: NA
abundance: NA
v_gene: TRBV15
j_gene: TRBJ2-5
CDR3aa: CATSSFPARETQYF
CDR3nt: TGTGCCACCAGCAGTTTCCCCGCTCGGGAGACCCAGTACTTC

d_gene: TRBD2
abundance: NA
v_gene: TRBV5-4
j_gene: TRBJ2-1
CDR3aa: CASSLGLVGEGNEQFF
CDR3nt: TGTGCCAGCAGCTTGGGTTTAGTGGGGGAGGGAAATGAGCAGTTCTTC

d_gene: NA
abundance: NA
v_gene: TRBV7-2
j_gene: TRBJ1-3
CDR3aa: CASSLGPPGHRSGNTIYF
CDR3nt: TGTGCCAGCAGCTTAGGTCCCCCCGGACACCGCTCTGGAAACACCATATATTTT

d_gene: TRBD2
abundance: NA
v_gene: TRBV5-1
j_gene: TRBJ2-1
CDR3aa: CASSPRTSGRNYNEQFF
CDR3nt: TGCGCCAGCAGCCCCCGGACTAGCGGGAGGAACTATAATGAGCAGTTCTTC

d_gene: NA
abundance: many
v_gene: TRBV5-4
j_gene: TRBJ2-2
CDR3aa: CASSLGGTGELFF
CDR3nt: TGTGCCAGCAGCTTGGGGGGCACCGGGGAGCTGTTTTTT

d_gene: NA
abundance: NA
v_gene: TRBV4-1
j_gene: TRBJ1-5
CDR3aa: CASSQEGGTGNQPQHF
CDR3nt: TGCGCCAGCAGCCAAGAAGGAGGGACGGGCAATCAGCCCCAGCATTTT

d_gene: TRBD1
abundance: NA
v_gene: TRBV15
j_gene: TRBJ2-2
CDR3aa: CATSRGDSENTGELFF
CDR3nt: TGTGCCACCAGCAGAGGGGACAGCGAAAACACCGGGGAGCTGTTTTTT

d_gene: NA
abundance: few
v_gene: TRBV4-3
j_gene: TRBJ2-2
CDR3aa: CASSQEAGPNTGELFF
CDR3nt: TGCGCCAGCAGCCAAGAAGCGGGCCCGAACACCGGGGAGCTGTTTTTT

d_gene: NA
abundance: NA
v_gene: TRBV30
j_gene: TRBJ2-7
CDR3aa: CAWSVKTLAEQYF
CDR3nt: TGTGCCTGGAGTGTAAAAACCCTCGCTGAGCAGTACTTC

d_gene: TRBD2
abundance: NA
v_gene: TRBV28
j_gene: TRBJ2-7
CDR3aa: CASSLKLGGWEQYF
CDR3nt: TGTGCCAGCAGTCTGAAGCTGGGGGGGTGGGAGCAGTACTTC

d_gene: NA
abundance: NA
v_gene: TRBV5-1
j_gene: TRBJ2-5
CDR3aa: CASSLQGQGVQETQYF
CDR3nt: TGCGCCAGCAGCCTACAGGGCCAAGGGGTCCAAGAGACCCAGTACTTC

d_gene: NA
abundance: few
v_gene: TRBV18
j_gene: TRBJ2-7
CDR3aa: CASSPRDGPYEQYF
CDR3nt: TGTGCCAGCTCACCGAGGGACGGACCCTACGAGCAGTACTTC

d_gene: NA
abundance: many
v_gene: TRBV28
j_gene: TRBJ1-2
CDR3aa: CASQVANYGYTF
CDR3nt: TGTGCCAGTCAGGTCGCTAACTATGGCTACACCTTC

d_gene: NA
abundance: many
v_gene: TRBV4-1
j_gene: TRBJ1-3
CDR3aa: CASSQDRQPGNTIYF
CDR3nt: TGCGCCAGCAGCCAAGACAGGCAGCCTGGAAACACCATATATTTT

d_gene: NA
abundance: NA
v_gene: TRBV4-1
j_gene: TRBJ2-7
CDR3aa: CASSRGGGNSYEQYF
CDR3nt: TGCGCCAGCAGCCGGGGGGGCGGAAACTCCTACGAGCAGTACTTC

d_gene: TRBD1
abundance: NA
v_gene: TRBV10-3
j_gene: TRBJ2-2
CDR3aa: CASSRQGGGELFF
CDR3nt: TGTGCCAGCAGCCGACAGGGCGGCGGGGAGCTGTTTTTT

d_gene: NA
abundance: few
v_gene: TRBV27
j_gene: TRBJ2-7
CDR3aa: CASSSGVDEQYF
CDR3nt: TGTGCCAGCAGTTCCGGGGTGGATGAGCAGTACTTC

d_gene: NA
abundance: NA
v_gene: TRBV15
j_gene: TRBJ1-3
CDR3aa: CATSRDQDRNTIYF
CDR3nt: TGTGCCACCAGCAGAGATCAGGACAGAAACACCATATATTTT

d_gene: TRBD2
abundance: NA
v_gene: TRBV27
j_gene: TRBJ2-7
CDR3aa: CASSFLAGGGEQYF
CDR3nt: TGTGCCAGCAGTTTCCTAGCGGGAGGTGGTGAGCAGTACTTC

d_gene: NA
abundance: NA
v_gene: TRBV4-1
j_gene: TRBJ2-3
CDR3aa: CASSQVLPGRPLRDTQYF
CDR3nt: TGCGCCAGCAGCCAAGTGCTACCGGGACGGCCCCTTCGAGATACGCAGTATTTT

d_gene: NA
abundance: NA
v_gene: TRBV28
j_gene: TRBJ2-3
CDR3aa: CASIPPGQPPTDTQYF
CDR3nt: TGTGCCAGCATCCCGCCAGGGCAGCCCCCCACAGATACGCAGTATTTT

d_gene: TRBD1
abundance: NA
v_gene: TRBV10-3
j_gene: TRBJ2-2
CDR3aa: CAISTGTGPTGELFF
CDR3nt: TGTGCCATCAGCACCGGGACAGGGCCCACCGGGGAGCTGTTTTTT

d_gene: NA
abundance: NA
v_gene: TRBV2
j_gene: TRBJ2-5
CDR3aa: CASSVGGPGETQYF
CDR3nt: TGTGCCAGCAGCGTCGGGGGCCCTGGGGAGACCCAGTACTTC

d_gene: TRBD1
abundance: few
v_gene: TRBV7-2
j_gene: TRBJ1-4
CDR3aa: CASSQDGTGYEKLFF
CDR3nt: TGTGCCAGCAGTCAAGATGGGACAGGGTATGAAAAACTGTTTTTT

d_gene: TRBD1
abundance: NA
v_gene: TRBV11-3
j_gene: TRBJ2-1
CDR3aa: CASSHTRDRASGAYNEQFF
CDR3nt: TGTGCCAGCAGCCATACCCGGGACAGAGCCTCAGGGGCCTACAATGAGCAGTTCTTC

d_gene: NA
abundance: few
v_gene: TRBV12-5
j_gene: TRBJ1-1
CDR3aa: CASVPHGRTTNTEAFF
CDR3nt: TGTGCTAGTGTCCCCCACGGACGAACCACGAACACTGAAGCTTTCTTT

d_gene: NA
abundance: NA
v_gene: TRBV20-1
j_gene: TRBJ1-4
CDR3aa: CSAGWREKLFF
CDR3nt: TGCAGTGCCGGTTGGCGGGAAAAACTGTTTTTT

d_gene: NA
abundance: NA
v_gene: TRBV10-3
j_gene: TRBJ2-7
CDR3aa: CAISFERYHEQYF
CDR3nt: TGTGCCATCTCATTCGAAAGGTACCACGAGCAGTACTTC

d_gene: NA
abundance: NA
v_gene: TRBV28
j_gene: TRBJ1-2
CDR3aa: CASSFGQWGYTF
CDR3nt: TGTGCCAGCAGTTTCGGGCAATGGGGCTACACCTTC

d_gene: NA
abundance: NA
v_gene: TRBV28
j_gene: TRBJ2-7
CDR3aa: CASSLLRSEQYF
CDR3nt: TGTGCCAGCAGTTTACTCCGAAGTGAGCAGTACTTC

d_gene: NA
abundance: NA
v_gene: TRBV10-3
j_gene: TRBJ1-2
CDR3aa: CAISEPGGGDGYTF
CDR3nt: TGTGCCATCAGTGAGCCCGGGGGCGGGGACGGCTACACCTTC

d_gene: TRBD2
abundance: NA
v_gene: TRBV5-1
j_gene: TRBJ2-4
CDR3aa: CASSFQSSGRENIQYF
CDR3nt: TGCGCCAGCAGCTTTCAGTCTAGCGGGAGAGAAAACATTCAGTACTTC

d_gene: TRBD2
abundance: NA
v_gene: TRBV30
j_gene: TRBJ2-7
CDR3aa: CAWSVRGSYEQYF
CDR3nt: TGTGCCTGGAGTGTCCGCGGGAGCTACGAGCAGTACTTC

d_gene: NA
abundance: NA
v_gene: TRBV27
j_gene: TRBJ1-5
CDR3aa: CASSTPGSHQPQHF
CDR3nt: TGTGCCAGCAGTACCCCGGGATCCCATCAGCCCCAGCATTTT

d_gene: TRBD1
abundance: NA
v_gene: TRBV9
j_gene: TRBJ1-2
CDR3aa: CASSVARTGAVYGYTF
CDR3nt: TGTGCCAGCAGCGTAGCCCGGACAGGGGCTGTCTATGGCTACACCTTC

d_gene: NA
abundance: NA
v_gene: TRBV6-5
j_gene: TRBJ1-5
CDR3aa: CASSYSGSDQPQHF
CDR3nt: TGTGCCAGCAGTTACTCGGGGTCGGATCAGCCCCAGCATTTT

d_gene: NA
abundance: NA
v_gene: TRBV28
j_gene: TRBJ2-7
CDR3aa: CASSPLPGTDALPYEQYF
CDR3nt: TGTGCCAGCAGCCCCCTCCCTGGGACGGACGCCCTGCCCTACGAGCAGTACTTC

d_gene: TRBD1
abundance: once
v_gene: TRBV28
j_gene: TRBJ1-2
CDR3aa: CASSSRGRSGYTF
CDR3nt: TGTGCCAGCAGTTCCAGGGGGCGGAGTGGCTACACCTTC

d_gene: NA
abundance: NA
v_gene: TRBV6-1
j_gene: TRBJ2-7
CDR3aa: CASREAYEQYF
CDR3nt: TGTGCCAGCAGAGAGGCCTACGAGCAGTACTTC

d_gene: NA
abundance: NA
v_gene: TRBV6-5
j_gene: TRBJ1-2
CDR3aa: CASHRRSRGGYTF
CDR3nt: TGTGCCAGCCACCGGCGGTCAAGGGGGGGCTACACCTTC

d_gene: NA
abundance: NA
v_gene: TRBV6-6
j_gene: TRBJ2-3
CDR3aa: CASSYQRAPSTDTQYF
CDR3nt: TGTGCCAGCAGTTACCAGAGGGCCCCTAGCACAGATACGCAGTATTTT

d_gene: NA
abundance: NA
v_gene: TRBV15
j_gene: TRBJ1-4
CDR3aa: CATSNSYNEKLFF
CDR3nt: TGTGCCACCAGCAACAGTTATAATGAAAAACTGTTTTTT

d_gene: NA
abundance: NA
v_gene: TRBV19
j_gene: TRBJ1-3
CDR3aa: CASTTGLSGNTIYF
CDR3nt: TGTGCCAGCACCACCGGGCTCTCTGGAAACACCATATATTTT

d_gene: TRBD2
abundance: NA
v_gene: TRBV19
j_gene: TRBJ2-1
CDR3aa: CASMTLAGDNEQFF
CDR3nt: TGTGCCAGTATGACACTAGCGGGAGACAATGAGCAGTTCTTC

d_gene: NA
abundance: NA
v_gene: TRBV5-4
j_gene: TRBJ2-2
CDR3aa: CASTSASGAGELFF
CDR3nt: TGTGCCAGCACCTCCGCCTCAGGGGCCGGGGAGCTGTTTTTT